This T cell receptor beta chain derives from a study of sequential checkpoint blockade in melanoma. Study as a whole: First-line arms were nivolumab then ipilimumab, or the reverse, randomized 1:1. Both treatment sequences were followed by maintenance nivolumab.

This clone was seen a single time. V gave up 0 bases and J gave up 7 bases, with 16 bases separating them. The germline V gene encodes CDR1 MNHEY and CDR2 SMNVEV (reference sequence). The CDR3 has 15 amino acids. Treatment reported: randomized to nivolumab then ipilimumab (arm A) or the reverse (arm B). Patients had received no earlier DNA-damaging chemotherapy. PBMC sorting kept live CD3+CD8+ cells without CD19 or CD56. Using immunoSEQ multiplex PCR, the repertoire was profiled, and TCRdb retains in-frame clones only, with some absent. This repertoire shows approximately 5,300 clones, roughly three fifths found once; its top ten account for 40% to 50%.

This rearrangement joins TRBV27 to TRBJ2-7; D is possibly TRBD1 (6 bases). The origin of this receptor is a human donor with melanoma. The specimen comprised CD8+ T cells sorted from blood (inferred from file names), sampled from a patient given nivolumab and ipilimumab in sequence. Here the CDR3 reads CASSLSWQGRGEQYF. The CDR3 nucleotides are TGTGCCAGCAGTTTATCGTGGCAGGGGCGCGGGGAGCAGTACTTC.